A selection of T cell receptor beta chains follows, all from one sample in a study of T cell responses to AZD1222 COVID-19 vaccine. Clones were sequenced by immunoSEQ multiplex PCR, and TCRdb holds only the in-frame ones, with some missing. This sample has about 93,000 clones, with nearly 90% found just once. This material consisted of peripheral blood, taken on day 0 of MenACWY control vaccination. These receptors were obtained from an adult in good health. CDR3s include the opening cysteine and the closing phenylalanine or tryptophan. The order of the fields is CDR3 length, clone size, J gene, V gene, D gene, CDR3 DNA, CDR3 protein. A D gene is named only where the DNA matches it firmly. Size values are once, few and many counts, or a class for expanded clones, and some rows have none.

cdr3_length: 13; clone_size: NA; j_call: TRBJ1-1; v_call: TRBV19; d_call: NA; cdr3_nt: TGTGCCAGTAGTCCACAGGGGAACACTGAAGCTTTCTTT; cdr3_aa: CASSPQGNTEAFF
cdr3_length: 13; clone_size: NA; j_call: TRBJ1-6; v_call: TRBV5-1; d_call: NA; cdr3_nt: TGCGCCAGCAGCTTGGAGCGGAATTCACCCCTCCACTTT; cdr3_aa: CASSLERNSPLHF
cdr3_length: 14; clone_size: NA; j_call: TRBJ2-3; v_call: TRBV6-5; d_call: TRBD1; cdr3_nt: TGTGCCAGCAGCCCGACAGGGGGCACAGATACGCAGTATTTT; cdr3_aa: CASSPTGGTDTQYF
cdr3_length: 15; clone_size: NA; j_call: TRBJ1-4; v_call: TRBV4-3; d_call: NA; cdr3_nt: TGCGCCAGCAGCCAACTATACAGGGAGAATGAAAAACTGTTTTTT; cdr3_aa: CASSQLYRENEKLFF
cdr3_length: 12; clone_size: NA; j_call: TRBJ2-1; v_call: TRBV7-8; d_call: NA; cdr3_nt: TGTGCCAGCAGCCGTCAGGGGAATGAGCAGTTCTTC; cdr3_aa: CASSRQGNEQFF
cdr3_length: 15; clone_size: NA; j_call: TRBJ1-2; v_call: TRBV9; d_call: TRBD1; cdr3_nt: TGTGCCAGCAGCGTGGGTGGACAGGGGGCATATGGCTACACCTTC; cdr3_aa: CASSVGGQGAYGYTF
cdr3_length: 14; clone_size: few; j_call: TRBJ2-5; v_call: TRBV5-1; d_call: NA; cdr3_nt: TGCGCCAGCAGCTTGGATTACGGACAAGAGACCCAGTACTTC; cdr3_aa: CASSLDYGQETQYF
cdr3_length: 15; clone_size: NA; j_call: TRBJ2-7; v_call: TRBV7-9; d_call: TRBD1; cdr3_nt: TGTGCCAGCAGCCGACCGGGACAGGGGGCCCACGAGCAGTACTTC; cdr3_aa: CASSRPGQGAHEQYF
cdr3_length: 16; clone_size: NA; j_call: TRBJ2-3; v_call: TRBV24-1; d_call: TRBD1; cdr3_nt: TGTGCCACCAGTGATACCGGACAGGGGCGGACAGATACGCAGTATTTT; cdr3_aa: CATSDTGQGRTDTQYF
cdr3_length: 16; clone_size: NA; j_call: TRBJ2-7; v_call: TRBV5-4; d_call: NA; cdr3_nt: TGTGCCAGCAGCTTGGGTGGGGGGCATCGGGACTACGAGCAGTACTTC; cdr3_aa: CASSLGGGHRDYEQYF
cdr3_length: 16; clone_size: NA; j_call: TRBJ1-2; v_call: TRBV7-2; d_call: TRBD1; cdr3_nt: TGTGCCAGCAGCCTTGGTAGGACAGGGATGGTGGTGGGCTACACCTTC; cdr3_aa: CASSLGRTGMVVGYTF
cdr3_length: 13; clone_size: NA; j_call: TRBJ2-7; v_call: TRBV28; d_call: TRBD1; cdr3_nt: TGTGCCAGCAGATCCGGGACAGACTACGAGCAGTACTTC; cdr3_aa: CASRSGTDYEQYF
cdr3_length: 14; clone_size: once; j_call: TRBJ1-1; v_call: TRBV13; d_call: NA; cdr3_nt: TGTGCCAGCAGCATCGGGGGACCCAACACTGAAGCTTTCTTT; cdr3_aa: CASSIGGPNTEAFF
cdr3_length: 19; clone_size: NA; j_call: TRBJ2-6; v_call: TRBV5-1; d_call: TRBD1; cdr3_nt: TGCGCCAGCAGCTTGGGGACAGGGGGCTCTCTCTCTGGGGCCAACGTCCTGACTTTC; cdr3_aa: CASSLGTGGSLSGANVLTF
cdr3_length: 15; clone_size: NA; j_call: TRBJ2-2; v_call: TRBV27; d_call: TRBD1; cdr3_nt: TGTGCCAGCAGGGTTGGACAGGGTGACACCGGGGAGCTGTTTTTT; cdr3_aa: CASRVGQGDTGELFF
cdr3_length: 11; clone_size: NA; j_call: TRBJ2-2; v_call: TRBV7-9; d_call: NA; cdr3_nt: TGTGCCAGCAGCCCGTTGCGGGAGCTGTTTTTT; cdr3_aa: CASSPLRELFF
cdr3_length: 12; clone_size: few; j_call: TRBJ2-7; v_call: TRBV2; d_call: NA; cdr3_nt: TGTGCCAGCAGTGAGAGTGGCTACGAGCAGTACTTC; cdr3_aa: CASSESGYEQYF
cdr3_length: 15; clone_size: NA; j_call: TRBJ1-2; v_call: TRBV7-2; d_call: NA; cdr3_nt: TGTGCCAGCAGCCTGTCCGGGCTCCCGCTGGGGGGCTACACCTTC; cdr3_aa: CASSLSGLPLGGYTF
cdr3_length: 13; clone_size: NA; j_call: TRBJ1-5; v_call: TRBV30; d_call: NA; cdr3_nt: TGTGCCTGGAGCCCCAACTTAAATCAGCCCCAGCATTTT; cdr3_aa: CAWSPNLNQPQHF
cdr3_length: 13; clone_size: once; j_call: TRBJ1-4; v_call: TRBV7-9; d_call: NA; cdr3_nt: TGTGCCAGCAGGGTTTTAGTAGGTGAAAAACTGTTTTTT; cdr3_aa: CASRVLVGEKLFF
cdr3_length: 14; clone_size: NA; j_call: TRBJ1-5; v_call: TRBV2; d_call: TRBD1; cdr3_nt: TGTGCCAGCTCTTGGACAGGTAACAATCAGCCCCAGCATTTT; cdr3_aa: CASSWTGNNQPQHF
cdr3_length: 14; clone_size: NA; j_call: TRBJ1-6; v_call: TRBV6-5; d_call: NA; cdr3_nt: TGTGCCAGCAGCCCGGGTCCCGCCGGTTCACCCCTCCACTTT; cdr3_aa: CASSPGPAGSPLHF
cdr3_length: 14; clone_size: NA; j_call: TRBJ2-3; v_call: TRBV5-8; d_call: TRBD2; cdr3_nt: TGTGCCAGCAGCTACGGGGGGGCCGTCGATACGCAGTATTTT; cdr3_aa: CASSYGGAVDTQYF
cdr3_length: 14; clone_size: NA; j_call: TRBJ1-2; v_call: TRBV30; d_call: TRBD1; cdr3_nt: TGTGCCTGGAGTGTAGGGGACAGCCTCTATGGCTACACCTTC; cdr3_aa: CAWSVGDSLYGYTF
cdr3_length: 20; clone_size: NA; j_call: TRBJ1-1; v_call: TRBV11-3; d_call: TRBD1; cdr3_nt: TGTGCCAGCAGCTTAGACATGAATAGGATTTACCGACAGGGGCTTACTGAAGCTTTCTTT; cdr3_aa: CASSLDMNRIYRQGLTEAFF
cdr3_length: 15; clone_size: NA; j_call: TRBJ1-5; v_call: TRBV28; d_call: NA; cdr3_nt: TGTGCCAGCAGTCCATATCCAGGGAAAAATCAGCCCCAGCATTTT; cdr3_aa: CASSPYPGKNQPQHF
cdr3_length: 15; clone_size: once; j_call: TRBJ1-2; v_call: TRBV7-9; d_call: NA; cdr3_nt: TGTGCCAGCAGCTTAGCGCCTAAACCTAACTATGGCTACACCTTC; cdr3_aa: CASSLAPKPNYGYTF
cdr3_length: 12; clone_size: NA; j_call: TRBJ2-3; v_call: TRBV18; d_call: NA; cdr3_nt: TGTGCCAGCTCACCACCGTTCGATACGCAGTATTTT; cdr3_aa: CASSPPFDTQYF
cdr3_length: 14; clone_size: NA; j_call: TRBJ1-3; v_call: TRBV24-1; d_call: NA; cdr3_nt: TGTGCCACCAGTGATCCCGGGGCTGGAAACACCATATATTTT; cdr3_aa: CATSDPGAGNTIYF
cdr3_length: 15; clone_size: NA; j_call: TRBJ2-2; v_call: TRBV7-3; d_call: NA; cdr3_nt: TGTGCCAGCAGCTCAAATCGAGACGGAACCGGGGAGCTGTTTTTT; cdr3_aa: CASSSNRDGTGELFF
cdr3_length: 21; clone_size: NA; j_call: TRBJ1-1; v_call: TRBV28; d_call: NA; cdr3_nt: TGTGCCAGCAGTTTAGGAAGTCGCTACGATGACAGTGGGGGGACGAACACTGAAGCTTTCTTT; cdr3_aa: CASSLGSRYDDSGGTNTEAFF
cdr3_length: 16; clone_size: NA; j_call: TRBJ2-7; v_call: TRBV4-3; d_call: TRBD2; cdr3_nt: TGCGCCAGCAGCCAAGATGTCCGCGGGGGGGCCCCCGAGCAGTACTTC; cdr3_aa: CASSQDVRGGAPEQYF
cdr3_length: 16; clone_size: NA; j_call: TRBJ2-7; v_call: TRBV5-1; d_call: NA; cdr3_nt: TGCGCCAGCAGCCCGGAGCCGATCAGTTTATCCTACGAGCAGTACTTC; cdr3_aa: CASSPEPISLSYEQYF
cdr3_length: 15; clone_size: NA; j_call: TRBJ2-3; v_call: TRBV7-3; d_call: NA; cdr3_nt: TGTGCCAGCAGCCCCGGGGGCCCGGCGGCAGATACGCAGTATTTT; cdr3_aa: CASSPGGPAADTQYF
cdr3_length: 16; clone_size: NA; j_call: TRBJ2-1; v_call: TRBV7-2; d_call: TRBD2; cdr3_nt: TGTGCCAGCAGCGTATCCCTAGCGGGGGGGGCCCATGAGCAGTTCTTC; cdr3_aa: CASSVSLAGGAHEQFF
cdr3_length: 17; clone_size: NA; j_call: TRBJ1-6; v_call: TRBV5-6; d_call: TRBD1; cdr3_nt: TGTGCCAGCAGCTTATCCCCAGGACAGGGGCGCAATTCACCCCTCCACTTT; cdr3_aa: CASSLSPGQGRNSPLHF
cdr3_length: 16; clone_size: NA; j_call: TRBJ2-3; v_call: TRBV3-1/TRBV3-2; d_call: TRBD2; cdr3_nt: TGTGCCAGCAGCCAAGATGCCGCGCGGGGGGCGGATACGCAGTATTTT; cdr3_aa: CASSQDAARGADTQYF
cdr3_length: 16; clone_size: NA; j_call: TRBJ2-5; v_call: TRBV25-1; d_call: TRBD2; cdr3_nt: TGTGCCAGCAGTGAAATCCTAGCGGGGGGGCCCGAGACCCAGTACTTC; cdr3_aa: CASSEILAGGPETQYF
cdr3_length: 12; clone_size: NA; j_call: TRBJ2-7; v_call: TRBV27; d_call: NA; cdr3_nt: TGTGCCAGCACAGGACCGGGGTACGAGCAGTACTTC; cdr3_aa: CASTGPGYEQYF
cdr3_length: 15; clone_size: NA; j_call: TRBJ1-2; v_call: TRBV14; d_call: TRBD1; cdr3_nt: TGTGCCAGCAGTTACCCGGGACAGGGCCGCTATGGCTACACCTTC; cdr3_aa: CASSYPGQGRYGYTF
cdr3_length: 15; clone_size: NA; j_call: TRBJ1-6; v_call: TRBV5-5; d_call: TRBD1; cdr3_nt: TGTGCCAGCAGCGTGAACAGGGGAATAAATTCACCCCTCCACTTT; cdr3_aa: CASSVNRGINSPLHF